This T cell receptor (beta chain) is from a study of cytomegalovirus exposure and HLA in healthy donors. Study-wide findings and caveats: Among TCR sequences, most were rare, though some public TCRs appeared in many donors. A few CMV-associated chains proved CMV antigen-specific in vitro. The authors enumerated some 160 TCR beta chains as linked to cytomegalovirus.

Per germline, CDR1 LNHDA and CDR2 SQIVND (reference sequence). V was clipped by 4 bases and J by 2 bases; unmatched bases: 8. The CDR3 length is 16 residues. Concerning this clone: Its antigen is unknown.

Here immunoSEQ multiplex PCR was the method, and the copy in TCRdb shows in-frame clones only, minus some. The table shows approximately 99,000 clones, with almost 96% occurring only once. The rearrangement joins TRBV19 to TRBJ1-3, with TRBD1 matching over 7 bases. The TCR was taken from a woman younger than 35 in good health and CMV-seronegative. Specimen: PBMCs. CDR3: CASSTRGQVTGNTIYF. The CDR3 region has the DNA TGTGCCAGTAGTACCCGAGGACAGGTGACTGGAAACACCATATATTTT.